This T cell receptor beta chain was recovered during a study of graft-versus-host responses after intestinal transplantation. Study results and caveats: Recipient marrow showed GvH clones, some seen first in ileum or blood.

TCRdb keeps only in-frame clones here, not all; method: immunoSEQ multiplex PCR. The table lists 14,000 or so clones, over 75% of them singletons, with around 6.1% in the top ten. The CDR3 extends over 13 amino acids. Trimming took off 10 bases at V and 1 base at J, with 13 bases between the two ends. The V gene's germline CDR1 is MDHEN and CDR2 SYDVKM. To note about this clone: Its antigen is unidentified.

The TCR sequence derives from a human patient who received an intestinal transplant, so some T cells may come from the graft donor. Specimen: bone marrow, collected less than 130 days after intestinal transplantation. The genes are TRBV28 and TRBJ1-1; tentative D call: TRBD1 (5 bases). The CDR3: CATSYGTNTEAFF. The CDR3 coding sequence is TGTGCCACCTCATACGGGACGAACACTGAAGCTTTCTTT.